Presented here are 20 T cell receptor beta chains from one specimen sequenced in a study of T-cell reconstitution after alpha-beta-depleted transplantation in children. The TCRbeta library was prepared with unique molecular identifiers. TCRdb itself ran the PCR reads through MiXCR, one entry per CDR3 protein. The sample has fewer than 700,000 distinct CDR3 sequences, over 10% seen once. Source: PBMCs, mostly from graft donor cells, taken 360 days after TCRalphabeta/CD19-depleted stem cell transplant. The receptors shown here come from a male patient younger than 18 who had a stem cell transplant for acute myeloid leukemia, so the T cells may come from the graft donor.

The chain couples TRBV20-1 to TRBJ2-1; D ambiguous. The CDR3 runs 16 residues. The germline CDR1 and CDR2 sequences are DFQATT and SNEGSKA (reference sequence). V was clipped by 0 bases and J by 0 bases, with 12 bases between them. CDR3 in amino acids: CSARDWRISSYNEQFF. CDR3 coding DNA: TGCAGTGCTAGAGATTGGCGTATAAGCTCCTACAATGAGCAGTTCTTC.

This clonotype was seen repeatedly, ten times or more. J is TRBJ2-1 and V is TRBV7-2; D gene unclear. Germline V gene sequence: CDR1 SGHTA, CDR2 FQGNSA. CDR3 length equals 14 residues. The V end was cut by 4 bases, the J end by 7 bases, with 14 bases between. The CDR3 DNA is TGTGCCAGCAGCTCCAGCGTAGCCGGGAATGAGCAGTTCTTC. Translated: CASSSSVAGNEQFF.

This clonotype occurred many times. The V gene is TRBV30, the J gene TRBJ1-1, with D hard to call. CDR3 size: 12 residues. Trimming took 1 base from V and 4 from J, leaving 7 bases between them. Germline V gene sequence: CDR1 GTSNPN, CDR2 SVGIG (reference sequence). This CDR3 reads CAWSGGSTEAFF. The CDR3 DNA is TGTGCCTGGAGTGGGGGTTCCACTGAAGCTTTCTTT.

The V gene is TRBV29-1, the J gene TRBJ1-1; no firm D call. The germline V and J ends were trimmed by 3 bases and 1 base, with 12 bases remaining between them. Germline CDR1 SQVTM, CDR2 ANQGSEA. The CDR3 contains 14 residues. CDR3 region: CSVDEGPRNTEAFF. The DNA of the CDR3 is TGCAGCGTTGATGAAGGACCGAGGAACACTGAAGCTTTCTTT.

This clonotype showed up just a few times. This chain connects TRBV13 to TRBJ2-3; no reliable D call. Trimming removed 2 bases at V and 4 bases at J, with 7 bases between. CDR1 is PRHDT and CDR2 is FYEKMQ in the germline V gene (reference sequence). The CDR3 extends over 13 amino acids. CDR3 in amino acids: CASSLTAADTQYF. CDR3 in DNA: TGTGCCAGCAGCTTAACCGCGGCAGATACGCAGTATTTT.

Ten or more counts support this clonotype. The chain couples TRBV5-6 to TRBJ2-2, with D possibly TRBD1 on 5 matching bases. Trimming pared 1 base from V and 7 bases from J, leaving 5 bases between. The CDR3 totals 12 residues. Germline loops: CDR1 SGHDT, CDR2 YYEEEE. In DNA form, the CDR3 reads TGTGCCAGCAGCTTGACAGGCGGGGAGCTGTTTTTT. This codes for CASSLTGGELFF.

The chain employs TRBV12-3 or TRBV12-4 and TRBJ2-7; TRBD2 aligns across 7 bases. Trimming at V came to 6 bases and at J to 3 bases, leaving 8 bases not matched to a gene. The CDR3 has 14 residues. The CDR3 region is CASRISGHGYEQYF. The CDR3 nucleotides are TGTGCCAGCAGGATTAGCGGGCACGGCTACGAGCAGTACTTC.

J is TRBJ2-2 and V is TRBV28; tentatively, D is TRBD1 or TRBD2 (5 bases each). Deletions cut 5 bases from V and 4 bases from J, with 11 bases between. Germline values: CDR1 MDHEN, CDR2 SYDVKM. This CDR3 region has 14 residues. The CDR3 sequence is CASSMPGTTGELFF. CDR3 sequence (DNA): TGTGCCAGCAGTATGCCCGGGACCACCGGGGAGCTGTTTTTT.

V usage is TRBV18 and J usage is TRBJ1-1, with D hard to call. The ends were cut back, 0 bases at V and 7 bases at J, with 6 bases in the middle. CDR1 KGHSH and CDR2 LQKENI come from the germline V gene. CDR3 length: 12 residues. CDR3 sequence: CASSPPLSEAFF. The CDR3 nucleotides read TGTGCCAGCTCACCACCGCTTAGTGAAGCTTTCTTT.

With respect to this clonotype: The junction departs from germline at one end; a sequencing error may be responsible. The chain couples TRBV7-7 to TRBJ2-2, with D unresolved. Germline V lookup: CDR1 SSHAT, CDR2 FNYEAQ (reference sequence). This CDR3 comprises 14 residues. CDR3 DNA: TGTGCTAGCAGCTTGGAGAGGAACACCGGGGAGCTGTTTTTT. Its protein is CASSLERNTGELFF.

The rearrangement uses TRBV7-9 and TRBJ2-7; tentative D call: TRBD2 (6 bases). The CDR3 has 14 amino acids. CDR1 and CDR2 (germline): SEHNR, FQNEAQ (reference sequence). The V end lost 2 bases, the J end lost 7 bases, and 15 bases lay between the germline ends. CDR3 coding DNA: TGTGCCAGCAGCTTAAGCGCCGGGACTGGGGAGCAGTACTTC. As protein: CASSLSAGTGEQYF.

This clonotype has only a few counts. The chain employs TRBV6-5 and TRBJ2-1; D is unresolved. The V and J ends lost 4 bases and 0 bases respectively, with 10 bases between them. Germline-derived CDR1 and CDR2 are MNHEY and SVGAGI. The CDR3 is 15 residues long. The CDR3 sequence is CASSSDRSSYNEQFF. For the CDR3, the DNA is TGTGCCAGCAGTTCAGACCGAAGCTCCTACAATGAGCAGTTCTTC.

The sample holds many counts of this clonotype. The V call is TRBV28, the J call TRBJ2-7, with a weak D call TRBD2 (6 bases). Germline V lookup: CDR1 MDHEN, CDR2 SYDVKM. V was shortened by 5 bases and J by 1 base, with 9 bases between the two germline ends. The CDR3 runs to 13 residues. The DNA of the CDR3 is TGTGCCAGCAGTGGTAGCGGTTCCTACGAGCAGTACTTC. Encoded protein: CASSGSGSYEQYF.

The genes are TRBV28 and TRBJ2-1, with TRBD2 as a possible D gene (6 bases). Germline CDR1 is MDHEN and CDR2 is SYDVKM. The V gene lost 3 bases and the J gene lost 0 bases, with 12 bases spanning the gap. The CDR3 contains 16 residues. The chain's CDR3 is CASSFPAGSSYNEQFF. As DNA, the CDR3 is TGTGCCAGCAGTTTCCCTGCGGGGAGCTCCTACAATGAGCAGTTCTTC.

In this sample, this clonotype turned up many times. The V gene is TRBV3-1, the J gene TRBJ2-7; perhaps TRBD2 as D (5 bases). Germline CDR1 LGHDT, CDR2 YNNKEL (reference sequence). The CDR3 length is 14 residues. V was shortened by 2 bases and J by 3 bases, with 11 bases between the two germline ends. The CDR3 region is CASSQLTRGYEQYF. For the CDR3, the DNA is TGTGCCAGCAGCCAACTGACCCGGGGCTACGAGCAGTACTTC.

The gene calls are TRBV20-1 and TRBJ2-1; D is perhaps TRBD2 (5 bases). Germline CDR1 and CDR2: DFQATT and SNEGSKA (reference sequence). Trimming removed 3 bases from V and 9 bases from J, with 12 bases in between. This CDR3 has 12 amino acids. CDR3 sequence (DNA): TGCAGTGCTAGCGGGGTTTGGGGTGAGCAGTTCTTC. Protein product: CSASGVWGEQFF.

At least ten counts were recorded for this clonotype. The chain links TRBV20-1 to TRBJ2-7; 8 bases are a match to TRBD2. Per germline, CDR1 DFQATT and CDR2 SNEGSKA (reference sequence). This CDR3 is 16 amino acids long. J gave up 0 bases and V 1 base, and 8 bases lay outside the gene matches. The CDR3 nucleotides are TGCAGTGCTAGAGGGCTAGCGGGCTCGAACTCCTACGAGCAGTACTTC. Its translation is CSARGLAGSNSYEQYF.

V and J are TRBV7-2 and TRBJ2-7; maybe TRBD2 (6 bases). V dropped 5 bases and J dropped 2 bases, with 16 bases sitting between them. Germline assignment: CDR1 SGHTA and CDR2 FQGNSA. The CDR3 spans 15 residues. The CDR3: CASSPVGLSTYEQYF. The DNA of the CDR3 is TGTGCCAGCAGCCCGGTGGGACTGAGCACCTACGAGCAGTACTTC. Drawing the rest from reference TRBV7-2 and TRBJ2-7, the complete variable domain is GAGVSQSPSNKVTEKGKDVELRCDPISGHTALYWYRQSLGQGLEFLIYFQGNSAPDKSGLPSDRFSAERTGGSVSTLTIQRTQQEDSAVYLCASSPVGLSTYEQYFGPGTRLTVT.

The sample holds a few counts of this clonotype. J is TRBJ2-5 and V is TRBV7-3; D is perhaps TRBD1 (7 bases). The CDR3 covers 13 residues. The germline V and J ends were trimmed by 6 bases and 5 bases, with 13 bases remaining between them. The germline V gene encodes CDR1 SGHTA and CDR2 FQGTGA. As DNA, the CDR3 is TGTGCCAGCAGGCGCGGGACAGATGAGACCCAGTACTTC. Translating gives CASRRGTDETQYF.

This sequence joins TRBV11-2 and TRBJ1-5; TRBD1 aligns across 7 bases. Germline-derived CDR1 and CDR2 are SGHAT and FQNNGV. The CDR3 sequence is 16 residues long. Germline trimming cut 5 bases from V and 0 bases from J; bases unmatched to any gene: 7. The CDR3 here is CASSMGTAYSNQPQHF. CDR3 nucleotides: TGTGCCAGCAGCATGGGGACAGCTTATAGCAATCAGCCCCAGCATTTT.